This entry concerns a single TCR beta chain. The antigen it recognizes is unknown. No per-base quality is available; no much larger clone lies one base away. This record comes from a study of blood T cell repertoires in COVID-19 (dated by TCRdb to between 2020 and 2021). Describing the broader study: Collaborator samples came from the United States, Italy and Spain and covered acute and convalescent phases of COVID-19. The prospective study material was composed of cDNA or gDNA derived from T cells, B-cell-depleted T cells, or PBMCs. Deeply sampled blood TCRbeta repertoires from subjects exposed to, actively infected with, or recovered from COVID-19 were included in the dataset. A freely available public database, intended as a resource for researchers studying the immune response to SARS-CoV-2, is where the repertoires were released. Samples were obtained from the ongoing ImmuneRACE study (first 160 participants) and from over 1,000 subjects provided by 6 global collaborators. Nearly every sample came with metadata listing a de-identified subject ID, COVID-19 status, age in years and sex. Where available, HLA class I and class II types were taken from metadata supplied by the sample provider and were not determined by assay-based typing. Summary of the overall study and its limitations: Clinical and demographic metadata were provided uncurated, with the amount varying by source and participant.

CDR1 and CDR2 were assigned from the germline V gene as MNHEY and SVGAGI. The CDR3 runs 15 residues from the cysteine to the phenylalanine. This entry keeps only the CDR3 DNA: 45 bases, framed from base 1. V ends up 4 bases short and J 4 bases short, with an unmatched junction base count of 8. In Seattle, one collaborating source enrolled patients while the infection was active and tracked those patients longitudinally over the course of disease. The collaborating institutions used their own protocols to collect whole blood in K2EDTA tubes. For TCRbeta analysis, collaborators shipped samples as frozen whole blood, isolated PBMCs, or DNA extracted from either of those sample types. TCRbeta CDR3 regions were amplified from genomic DNA using the immunoSEQ Assay, a bias-controlled multiplex PCR. In the authors' own workflow: Within the assay, amplification of reference gene primers was used to estimate how many nucleated cells each sample contained. To quantify the absolute abundance of each unique TCRbeta CDR3 rearrangement, sequence reads were collapsed and filtered. For each sample, productive Simpson clonality was calculated as the square root of Simpson's diversity index across productive rearrangements. TCRdb mirrors the immuneACCESS table, restricted to in-frame sequences. Some clones are absent from its copies; in checked studies, under half trace to an unresolved V gene, and the reason for the others is unknown. V, J and clone size are taken as reported in that table, and D and trimming were inferred from the DNA itself. The sample yields hundreds of thousands of clones; 70% to 90% were counted once. The ten largest make up roughly 14% of the sample.

The sample consisted of peripheral blood. Recombination linked TRBV6-5 to TRBJ1-1; the central 8 bases match TRBD1. The TCR sequence derives from a woman in her sixties or seventies with COVID-19, enrolled during active disease. The DNA sequence reads TGTGCCAGCAGTTCCCCCGGACAGGGTGTCACTGAAGCTTTCTTT. It translates as CASSSPGQGVTEAFF.